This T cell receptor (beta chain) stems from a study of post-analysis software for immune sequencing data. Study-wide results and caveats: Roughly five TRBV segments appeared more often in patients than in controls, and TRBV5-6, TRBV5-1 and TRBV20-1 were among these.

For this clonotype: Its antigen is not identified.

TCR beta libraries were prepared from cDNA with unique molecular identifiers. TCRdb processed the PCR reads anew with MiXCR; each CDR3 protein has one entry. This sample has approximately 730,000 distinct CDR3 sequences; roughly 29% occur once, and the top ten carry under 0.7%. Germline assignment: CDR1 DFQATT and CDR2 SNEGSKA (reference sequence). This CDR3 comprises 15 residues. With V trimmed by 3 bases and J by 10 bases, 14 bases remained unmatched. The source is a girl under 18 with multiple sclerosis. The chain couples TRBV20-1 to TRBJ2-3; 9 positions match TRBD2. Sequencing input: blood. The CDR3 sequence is CSASPSGIVGDAQYF. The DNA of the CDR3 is TGCAGTGCTAGTCCTAGCGGGATAGTGGGCGATGCGCAGTATTTT.